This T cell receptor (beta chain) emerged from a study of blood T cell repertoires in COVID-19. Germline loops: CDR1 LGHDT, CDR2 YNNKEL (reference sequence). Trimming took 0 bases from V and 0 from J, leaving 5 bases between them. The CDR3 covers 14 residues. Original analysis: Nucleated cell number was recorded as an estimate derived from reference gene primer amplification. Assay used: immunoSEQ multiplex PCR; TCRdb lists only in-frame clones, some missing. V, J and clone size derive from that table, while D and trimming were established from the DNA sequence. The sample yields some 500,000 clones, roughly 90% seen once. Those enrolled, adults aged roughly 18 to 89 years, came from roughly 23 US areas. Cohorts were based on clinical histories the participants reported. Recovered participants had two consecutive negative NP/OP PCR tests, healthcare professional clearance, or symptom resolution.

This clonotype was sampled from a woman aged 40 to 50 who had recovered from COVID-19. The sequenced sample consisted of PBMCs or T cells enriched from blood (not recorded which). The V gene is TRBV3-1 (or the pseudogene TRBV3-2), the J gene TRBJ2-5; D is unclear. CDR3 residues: CASSQEAYQETQYF. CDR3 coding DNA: TGTGCCAGCAGCCAAGAAGCCTACCAAGAGACCCAGTACTTC.